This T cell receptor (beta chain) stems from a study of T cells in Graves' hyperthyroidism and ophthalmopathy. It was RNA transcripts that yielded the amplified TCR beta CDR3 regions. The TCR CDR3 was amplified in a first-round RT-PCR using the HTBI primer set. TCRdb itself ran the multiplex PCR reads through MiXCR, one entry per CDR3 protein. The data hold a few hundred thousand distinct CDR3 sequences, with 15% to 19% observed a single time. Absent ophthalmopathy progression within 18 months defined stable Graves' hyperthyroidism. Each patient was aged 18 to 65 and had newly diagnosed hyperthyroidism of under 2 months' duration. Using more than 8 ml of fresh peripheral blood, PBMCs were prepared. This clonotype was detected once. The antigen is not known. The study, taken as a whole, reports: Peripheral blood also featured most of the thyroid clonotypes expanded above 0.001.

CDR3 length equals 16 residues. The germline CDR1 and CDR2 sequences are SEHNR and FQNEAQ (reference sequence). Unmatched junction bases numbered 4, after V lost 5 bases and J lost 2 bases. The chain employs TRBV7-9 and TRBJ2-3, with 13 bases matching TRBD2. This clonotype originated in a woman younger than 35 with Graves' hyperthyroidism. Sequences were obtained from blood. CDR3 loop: CASSLGTSGTTDTQYF. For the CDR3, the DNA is TGTGCCAGCAGCCTAGGGACTAGCGGGACCACAGATACGCAGTATTTT.